One and the same sample provided the 31 T cell receptor beta chains below, sequenced in a study of preoperative IRX-2 immunotherapy in early breast cancer. The repertoire was sequenced with immunoSEQ multiplex PCR; TCRdb's copy has only in-frame clones and lacks some. In the table there are 95,000 to 100,000 clones, roughly 88% of which are singletons. As for treatment: preoperative locoregional IRX-2 cytokine immunotherapy. Sequencing used tumor tissue, obtained after IRX-2 immunotherapy. The receptors derive from a human donor with breast cancer.

The chain carries TRBV28 and TRBJ1-5, with D tentatively TRBD1 (5 bases). The CDR3 is 15 residues long. V shed 4 bases and J shed 1 base, with 11 bases lying between them. Germline loops: CDR1 MDHEN, CDR2 SYDVKM. The CDR3 protein is CASSSQGWSNQPQHF. The CDR3 DNA is TGTGCCAGCAGTTCCCAGGGCTGGAGCAATCAGCCCCAGCATTTT.

The count of this clone is one. V and J are TRBV6-4 and TRBJ2-2; TRBD2 might be the D (6 bases). Trimming pared 8 bases from V and 3 bases from J, leaving 19 bases between. The CDR3 extends over 16 amino acids. CDR1 and CDR2 from the germline V gene are MRHNA and SNTAGT. CDR3 in DNA: TGTGCCAGCGGTATGAGGAGGGTTCTCCACACCGGGGAGCTGTTTTTT. This encodes CASGMRRVLHTGELFF.

The rearrangement links TRBV18 to TRBJ2-7; the D is unclear. In germline, CDR1 is KGHSH, CDR2 LQKENI. V gave up 6 bases and J gave up 2 bases, with 11 bases separating them. This CDR3 is 13 amino acids long. In nucleotides, the CDR3 is TGTGCCAGCTCCTCGATAGGCCCCTACGAGCAGTACTTC. Translated, it gives CASSSIGPYEQYF.

This clone showed up just a few times. The rearrangement uses TRBV19 and TRBJ1-3, with 7 bases that match TRBD1. V was clipped by 8 bases and J by 0 bases; unmatched bases: 4. The CDR3 runs to 14 residues. Germline assignment: CDR1 LNHDA and CDR2 SQIVND (reference sequence). Here the CDR3 reads CASCRGNSGNTIYF. The CDR3 DNA reads as TGTGCCAGTTGCAGGGGGAACTCTGGAAACACCATATATTTT. Complete variable domain (other parts from reference TRBV19 and TRBJ1-3): DGGITQSPKYLFRKEGQNVTLSCEQNLNHDAMYWYRQDPGQGLRLIYYSQIVNDFQKGDIAEGYSVSREKKESFPLTVTSAQKNPTAFYLCASCRGNSGNTIYFGEGSWLTVV.

This chain connects TRBV25-1 to TRBJ1-5; no clear D. Trimming took 6 bases from V and 7 from J, leaving 10 bases between them. This CDR3 is 12 amino acids long. Germline V gives CDR1 MGHDK, CDR2 SYGVNS. The CDR3 loop is CASSPTGQPQHF. The DNA for the CDR3 is TGTGCCAGCAGCCCTACGGGGCAGCCCCAGCATTTT. Filled out from reference TRBV25-1 and TRBJ1-5, the complete variable domain reads EADIYQTPRYLVIGTGKKITLECSQTMGHDKMYWYQQDPGMELHLIHYSYGVNSTEKGDLSSESTVSRIRTEHFPLTLESARPSHTSQYLCASSPTGQPQHFGDGTRLSIL.

This chain links TRBV11-3 with TRBJ2-3; 10 bases map to TRBD2. CDR1 and CDR2 (germline): SGHNT, YENEEA. This CDR3 contains 14 residues. The V and J ends lost 1 base and 5 bases, in that order; junction bases with no gene match: 0. DNA of the CDR3: TGTGCCAGCAGCTTAGGGACTAGCGGAGATACGCAGTATTTT. Protein: CASSLGTSGDTQYF.

The V and J genes are TRBV28 and TRBJ2-3; 7 positions agree with TRBD2. V was pared by 5 bases and J by 1 base, with 6 bases of the junction left unmatched. CDR1 and CDR2 (germline): MDHEN, SYDVKM. The CDR3 is made up of 15 amino acids. The CDR3 sequence: CASSTPAGGTDTQYF. CDR3 DNA sequence: TGTGCCAGCAGTACCCCGGCGGGGGGCACAGATACGCAGTATTTT.

The gene calls are TRBV18 and TRBJ1-5, with 7 bases that match TRBD1. This CDR3 region has 14 residues. CDR1 and CDR2 from the germline V gene are KGHSH and LQKENI. With V trimmed by 8 bases and J by 3 bases, 7 bases remained unmatched. The CDR3 coding sequence is TGTGCCAGCCACCGGGACAGAGACAATCAGCCCCAGCATTTT. As protein: CASHRDRDNQPQHF.

This clone was counted a few times. CDR3 bases: TGTGCCAGCAGTGATCAGGACATTCTCTCTGGAAACACCATATATTTT. The encoded protein is CASSDQDILSGNTIYF. This chain uses TRBV6-8 with TRBJ1-3, with D possibly being TRBD1 (5 bases). Trimming removed 5 bases from V and 0 bases from J, with 14 bases in between. Germline CDR1 is MNHGY and CDR2 is SAAAGT. This CDR3 is 16 amino acids long.

The chain links TRBV6-8 to TRBJ2-7, with 12 bases identical to TRBD1. CDR1 and CDR2 (germline): MNHGY, SAAAGT. Trimming removed 2 bases from V and 6 bases from J; junction bases left unmatched: 5. This CDR3 has 15 residues. CDR3: CASSYRGQGAGEQYF. CDR3 sequence (DNA): TGTGCCAGCAGTTACAGGGGACAGGGGGCCGGCGAGCAGTACTTC.

The chain joins TRBV6-8 to TRBJ1-5; D is undetermined. Between the trimmed V and J ends, which lost 6 bases and 7 bases, there was a span of 13 bases. Germline assignment: CDR1 MNHGY and CDR2 SAAAGT. The CDR3 is made up of 13 amino acids. The CDR3 DNA is TGTGCCAGCAGCGATCGTACGGGCCAGCCCCAGCATTTT. Translation gives CASSDRTGQPQHF.

V is TRBV28 and J is TRBJ1-3; a possible D gene is TRBD1 (5 bases). The CDR3 length is 14 residues. V dropped 8 bases and J dropped 0 bases, with 11 bases sitting between them. Germline loops: CDR1 MDHEN, CDR2 SYDVKM. DNA for the CDR3: TGTGCCAGCCGTCGGGGACCCTCTGGAAACACCATATATTTT. It codes for CASRRGPSGNTIYF. The complete variable domain, with remaining parts taken from reference TRBV28 and TRBJ1-3, reads DVKVTQSSRYLVKRTGEKVFLECVQDMDHENMFWYRQDPGLGLRLIYFSYDVKMKEKGDIPEGYSVSREKKERFSLILESASTNQTSMYLCASRRGPSGNTIYFGEGSWLTVV.

This clone appeared a single time. The J gene is TRBJ2-5, the V gene TRBV23-1, with TRBD2 matching 9 bases. TRBV23-1 is placed among ORFs of uncertain function. V shed 0 bases and J 0 bases; nucleotides not matched to a gene: 5. CDR3 size: 17 residues. The CDR3 DNA sequence: TGCGCCAGCAGTCAATCGAGAGCGGGGGGCAACCAAGAGACCCAGTACTTC. Translation: CASSQSRAGGNQETQYF.

This chain links TRBV19 with TRBJ1-1, with D tentatively TRBD1 (5 bases). The CDR3 runs 14 residues. V was shortened by 3 bases and J by 3 bases, with 11 bases between the two germline ends. Germline V CDR1 and CDR2: LNHDA, SQIVND (reference sequence). CDR3 in DNA: TGTGCCAGTAGTATTATAGGAGGGGACACTGAAGCTTTCTTT. It codes for CASSIIGGDTEAFF.

J is TRBJ1-5 and V is TRBV19, with a possible D match to TRBD1 (6 bases). Germline V gene data show CDR1 as LNHDA and CDR2 as SQIVND (reference sequence). There are 15 residues in the CDR3. Between the trimmed V and J ends, which lost 7 bases and 6 bases, there was a span of 19 bases. DNA of the CDR3: TGTGCCAGTAACCCCCGAGGGGGGTCGCGTCAGCCCCAGCATTTT. Its protein product is CASNPRGGSRQPQHF.

Worth noting for this clone: At one boundary the junction diverges from the germline segment, which might be a read error. The CDR3 nucleotides read TGTGCCAGCAGCTTAGTCTGGGACTATAATTCACCCCTCCACTTT. This codes for CASSLVWDYNSPLHF. The genes are TRBV15 and TRBJ1-6, with D unclear. Germline V gene sequence: CDR1 LNHNV, CDR2 YYDKDF (reference sequence). This CDR3 contains 15 residues.

CDR3 coding DNA: TGCGCCAGCAGCCAAGATGCCAGGACCTACGAGCAGTACTTC. This encodes CASSQDARTYEQYF. The chain couples TRBV1 to TRBJ2-7; the table calls TRBD1, which could not be checked here. TRBV1 is tagged as a pseudogene. The CDR3 has 14 residues.

This clone showed up just a few times. The CDR3 here is CASSYTGLANYNEQFF. The CDR3 DNA reads TGTGCCAGCAGCTATACCGGACTAGCGAACTACAATGAGCAGTTCTTC. This chain uses TRBV7-1 with TRBJ2-1, with 9 bases lining up with TRBD2. TRBV7-1 is labeled an ORF, and its function is uncertain. Trimming cost V 4 bases and J 3 bases; bases outside gene matches: 7. This CDR3 spans 16 amino acids.

J is TRBJ1-1 and V is TRBV6-8; 8 bases line up with TRBD1. V lost 6 bases to trimming and J lost 7 bases; unmatched junction nucleotides: 4. CDR3 size: 12 residues. The germline V gene encodes CDR1 MNHGY and CDR2 SAAAGT. The CDR3 bases are TGTGCCAGCAGCTCGACAGGGGATGAAGCTTTCTTT. Amino acid sequence: CASSSTGDEAFF.

The chain links TRBV28 to TRBJ1-5; the D gene is possibly TRBD1 (5 bases). Per germline, CDR1 MDHEN and CDR2 SYDVKM. There are 16 residues in the CDR3. Trimming pared 4 bases from V and 3 bases from J, leaving 16 bases between. The CDR3 region is CASSSNLGGDNQPQHF. As DNA, the CDR3 is TGTGCCAGCAGTTCGAATCTCGGGGGAGACAATCAGCCCCAGCATTTT.

This clone has more than one count but fewer than ten. The chain carries TRBV28 and TRBJ2-3; D is possibly TRBD2 (6 bases). The CDR3 has 16 amino acids. The germline V gene has CDR1 MDHEN and CDR2 SYDVKM. Between the trimmed V and J ends, which lost 8 bases and 9 bases, there was a span of 27 bases. CDR3: CASSKVGRARGWTQYF. As DNA, the CDR3 is TGTGCCAGCTCCAAGGTGGGAAGGGCCCGGGGGTGGACGCAGTATTTT. Full variable domain (missing parts from reference TRBV28 and TRBJ2-3): DVKVTQSSRYLVKRTGEKVFLECVQDMDHENMFWYRQDPGLGLRLIYFSYDVKMKEKGDIPEGYSVSREKKERFSLILESASTNQTSMYLCASSKVGRARGWTQYFGPGTRLTVL.

The rearrangement joins TRBV5-1 to TRBJ2-1; a weak D match, TRBD2 (6 bases). The CDR3 runs to 15 residues. The germline gives CDR1 SGHRS, CDR2 YFSETQ. With 1 base removed from V and 7 bases from J, the gap between germline ends came to 15 bases. CDR3 amino acids: CASSLMGEVVNEQFF. For the CDR3, the DNA is TGCGCCAGCAGCTTGATGGGGGAGGTCGTAAATGAGCAGTTCTTC.

This clone turned up a few times. The chain joins TRBV6-8 to TRBJ1-1; TRBD1 matches at 7 bases. The CDR3 runs 15 residues. Germline V lookup: CDR1 MNHGY, CDR2 SAAAGT. Trimming removed 10 bases from V and 2 bases from J; junction bases left unmatched: 13. As DNA, the CDR3 is TGTGCCATCAGGTCGACGGGGGACAGAAACACTGAAGCTTTCTTT. It is translated as CAIRSTGDRNTEAFF.

This chain links TRBV19 with TRBJ1-4, with D perhaps matching TRBD1 (5 bases). Germline CDR1 is LNHDA and CDR2 is SQIVND (reference sequence). The CDR3 has 15 amino acids. V was shortened by 2 bases and J by 8 bases, with 15 bases between the two germline ends. CDR3 residues: CASSIRRGEREKLFF. The CDR3 bases are TGTGCCAGTAGTATACGGCGAGGGGAAAGGGAAAAACTGTTTTTT.

Here the CDR3 DNA reads TGTGCCACCAGCCTCACCGGGACTATCTCCTACGAGCAGTACTTC. As protein: CATSLTGTISYEQYF. The chain joins TRBV15 to TRBJ2-7, with 7 positions matching TRBD2. Germline lookup yields CDR1 LNHNV and CDR2 YYDKDF (reference sequence). CDR3 length: 15 residues. After removal of 5 bases from V and 0 bases from J, the junction contained 7 bases not matched to a gene.

CDR3 protein: CASSTTGSPEAFF. DNA of the CDR3: TGTGCCAGCAGCACTACAGGGTCCCCTGAAGCTTTCTTT. The chain recombines TRBV7-8 with TRBJ1-1, with a tentative D call TRBD1 (6 bases). CDR1 SGHVS and CDR2 FQNEAQ come from the germline V gene. The CDR3 is made up of 13 amino acids. V dropped 5 bases and J dropped 6 bases, with 13 bases sitting between them.

V and J are TRBV5-1 and TRBJ2-5; 12 bases fit TRBD1. V shed 0 bases and J 3 bases; nucleotides not matched to a gene: 3. Looked up from germline, CDR1 is SGHRS and CDR2 is YFSETQ. The CDR3 loop spans 16 amino acids. CDR3 region: CASSLGGTGGKETQYF. CDR3 in DNA: TGCGCCAGCAGCTTGGGGGGGACAGGGGGCAAAGAGACCCAGTACTTC.

The chain couples TRBV14 to TRBJ1-2, with D tentatively TRBD1 (6 bases). V dropped 4 bases and J dropped 8 bases, with 20 bases sitting between them. The CDR3 consists of 15 residues. CDR1 and CDR2 (germline): SGHDN, FVKESK. DNA for the CDR3: TGTGCCAGCAGCCTCATTATACAGGGATTAAAGGGCTACACCTTC. Amino acids: CASSLIIQGLKGYTF.

V gene TRBV11-3 combines with J gene TRBJ1-3; TRBD1 matches at 8 bases. The CDR3 runs to 15 residues. After removal of 5 bases from V and 2 bases from J, the junction contained 5 bases not matched to a gene. From germline, CDR1 is SGHNT and CDR2 YENEEA. CDR3 nucleotide sequence: TGTGCCAGCAGCGCAACGACAGGGGCTGGAAACACCATATATTTT. Amino acid sequence: CASSATTGAGNTIYF.

CDR3 coding DNA: TGCGCCAGCAGCTCTGCCTTACTCCTCACCAAAAACATTCAGTACTTC. It encodes CASSSALLLTKNIQYF. The chain recombines TRBV5-1 with TRBJ2-4; no definite D call. The CDR3 is 16 residues long. Trimming pared 3 bases from V and 2 bases from J, leaving 15 bases between. The germline V gene has CDR1 SGHRS and CDR2 YFSETQ.

This sequence joins TRBV7-1 and TRBJ2-7; the D gene could be TRBD1 or TRBD2 (5 bases each). TRBV7-1 is filed as an ORF, its function uncertain. The CDR3 is 14 residues long. Trimming took 4 bases from V and 1 from J, leaving 11 bases between them. The chain's CDR3 is CASSLGTQSYEQYF. The CDR3 coding sequence is TGTGCCAGCAGCTTAGGGACGCAGTCCTACGAGCAGTACTTC.